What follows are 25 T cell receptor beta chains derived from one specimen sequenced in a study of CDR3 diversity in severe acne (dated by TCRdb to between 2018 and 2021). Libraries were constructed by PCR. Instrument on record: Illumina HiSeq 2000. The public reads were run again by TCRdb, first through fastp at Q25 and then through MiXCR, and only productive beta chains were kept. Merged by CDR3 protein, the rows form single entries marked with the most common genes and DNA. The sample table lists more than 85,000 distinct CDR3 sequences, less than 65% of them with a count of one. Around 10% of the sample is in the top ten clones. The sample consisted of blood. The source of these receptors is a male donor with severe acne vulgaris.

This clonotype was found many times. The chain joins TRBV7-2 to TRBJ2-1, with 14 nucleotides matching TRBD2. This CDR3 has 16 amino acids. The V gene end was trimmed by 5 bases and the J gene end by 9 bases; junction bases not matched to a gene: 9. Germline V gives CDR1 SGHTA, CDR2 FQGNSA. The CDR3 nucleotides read TGTGCCAGCAGCCTGGAGGGGACTAGCGGGAGAAGTGAGCAGTTCTTC. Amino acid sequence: CASSLEGTSGRSEQFF. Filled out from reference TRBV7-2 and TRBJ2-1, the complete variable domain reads GAGVSQSPSNKVTEKGKDVELRCDPISGHTALYWYRQSLGQGLEFLIYFQGNSAPDKSGLPSDRFSAERTGGSVSTLTIQRTQQEDSAVYLCASSLEGTSGRSEQFFGPGTRLTVL.

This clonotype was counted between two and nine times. The CDR3 loop is CASRSRVGPYEQYF. In DNA, the CDR3 is TGTGCCAGCAGGTCCAGGGTTGGTCCCTACGAGCAGTACTTC. The chain has TRBV12-3 or TRBV12-4 and TRBJ2-7; weak D call: TRBD1 (5 bases). Trimming cost V 6 bases and J 2 bases, with 14 bases left between them. The CDR3 spans 14 residues.

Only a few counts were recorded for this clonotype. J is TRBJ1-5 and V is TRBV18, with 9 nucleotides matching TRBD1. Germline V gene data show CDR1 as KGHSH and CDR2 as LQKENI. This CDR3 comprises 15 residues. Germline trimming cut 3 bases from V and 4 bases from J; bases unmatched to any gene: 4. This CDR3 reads CASSPTGGVNQPQHF. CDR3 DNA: TGTGCCAGCTCACCGACAGGGGGAGTAAATCAGCCCCAGCATTTT.

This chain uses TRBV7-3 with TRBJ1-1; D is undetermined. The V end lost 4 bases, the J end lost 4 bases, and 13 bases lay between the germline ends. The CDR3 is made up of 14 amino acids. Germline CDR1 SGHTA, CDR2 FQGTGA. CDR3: CASSSGPSFTEAFF. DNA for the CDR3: TGTGCCAGCAGCTCAGGACCCTCTTTCACTGAAGCTTTCTTT.

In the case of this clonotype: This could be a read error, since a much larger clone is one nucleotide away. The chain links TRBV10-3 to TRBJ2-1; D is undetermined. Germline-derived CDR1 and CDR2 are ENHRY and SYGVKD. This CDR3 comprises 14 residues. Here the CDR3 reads CAITYSDIYNEQSF. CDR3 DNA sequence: TGTGCCATCACCTACAGTGATATCTACAATGAGCAGTCCTTC.

CDR3 coding DNA: TGTGCCAGCAGTTACTCCGGGACTAGCGGGAGCTACGAGCAGTACTTC. Its translation: CASSYSGTSGSYEQYF. The chain is built from TRBV6-5 and TRBJ2-7, with 14 bases fitting TRBD2. Germline CDR1 is MNHEY and CDR2 is SVGAGI. The length of the CDR3 is 16 residues. The V gene end was trimmed by 0 bases and the J gene end by 3 bases; junction bases not matched to a gene: 1.

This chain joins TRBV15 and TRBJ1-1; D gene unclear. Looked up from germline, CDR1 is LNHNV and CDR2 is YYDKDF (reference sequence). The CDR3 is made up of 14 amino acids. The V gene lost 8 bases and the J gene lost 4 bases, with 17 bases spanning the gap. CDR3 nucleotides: TGTGCCACCGGGAGGGATGTCGAGATCACTGAAGCTTTCTTT. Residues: CATGRDVEITEAFF.

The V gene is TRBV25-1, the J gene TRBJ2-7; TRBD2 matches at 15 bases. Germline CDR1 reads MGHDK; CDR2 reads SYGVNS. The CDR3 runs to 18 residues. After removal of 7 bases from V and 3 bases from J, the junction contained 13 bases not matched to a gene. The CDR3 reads CASTEPGLAGGPLYEQYF. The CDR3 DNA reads TGTGCCAGCACCGAGCCCGGACTAGCGGGAGGGCCGCTCTACGAGCAGTACTTC.

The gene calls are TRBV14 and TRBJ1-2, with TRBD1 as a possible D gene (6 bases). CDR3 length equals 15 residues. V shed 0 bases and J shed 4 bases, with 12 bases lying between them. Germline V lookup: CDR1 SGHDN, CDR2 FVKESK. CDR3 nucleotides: TGTGCCAGCAGCCAAGATTTGGGGGGCGCCTATGGCTACACCTTC. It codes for CASSQDLGGAYGYTF.

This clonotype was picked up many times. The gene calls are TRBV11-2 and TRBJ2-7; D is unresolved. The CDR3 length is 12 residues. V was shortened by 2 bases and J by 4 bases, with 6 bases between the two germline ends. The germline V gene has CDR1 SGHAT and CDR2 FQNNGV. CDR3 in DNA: TGTGCCAGCAGCTTACGGGCTTACGAGCAGTACTTC. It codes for CASSLRAYEQYF.

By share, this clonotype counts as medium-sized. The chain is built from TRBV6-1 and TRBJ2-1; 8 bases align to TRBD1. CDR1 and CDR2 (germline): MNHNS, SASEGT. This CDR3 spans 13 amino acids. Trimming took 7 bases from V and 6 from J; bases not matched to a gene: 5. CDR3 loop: CASIPGQVNEQFF. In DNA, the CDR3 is TGTGCCAGCATCCCGGGACAGGTCAATGAGCAGTTCTTC.

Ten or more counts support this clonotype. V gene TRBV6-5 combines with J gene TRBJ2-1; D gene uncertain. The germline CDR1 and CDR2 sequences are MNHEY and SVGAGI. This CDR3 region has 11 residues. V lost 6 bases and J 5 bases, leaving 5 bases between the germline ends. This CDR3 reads CASRTDNEQFF. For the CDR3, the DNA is TGTGCCAGCAGAACTGACAATGAGCAGTTCTTC.

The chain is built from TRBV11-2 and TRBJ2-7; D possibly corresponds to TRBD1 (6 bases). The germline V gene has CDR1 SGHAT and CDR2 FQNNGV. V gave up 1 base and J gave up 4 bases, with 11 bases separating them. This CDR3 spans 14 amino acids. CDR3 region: CASSLAQGPYEQYF. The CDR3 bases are TGTGCCAGCAGCTTAGCCCAGGGGCCGTACGAGCAGTACTTC.

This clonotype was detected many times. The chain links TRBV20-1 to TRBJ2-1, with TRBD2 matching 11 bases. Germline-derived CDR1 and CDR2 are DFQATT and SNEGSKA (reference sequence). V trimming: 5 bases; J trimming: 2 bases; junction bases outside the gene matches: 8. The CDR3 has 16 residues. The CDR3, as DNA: TGCAGTGCTCATAGACCGGGACTAGCGGCCTACAATGAGCAGTTCTTC. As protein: CSAHRPGLAAYNEQFF.

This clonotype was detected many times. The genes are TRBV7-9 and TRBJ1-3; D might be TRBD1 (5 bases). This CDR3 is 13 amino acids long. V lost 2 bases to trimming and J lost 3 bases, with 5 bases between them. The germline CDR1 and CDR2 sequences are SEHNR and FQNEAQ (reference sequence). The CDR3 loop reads CASSLQGGNTIYF. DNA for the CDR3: TGTGCCAGCAGCTTACAGGGTGGAAACACCATATATTTT.

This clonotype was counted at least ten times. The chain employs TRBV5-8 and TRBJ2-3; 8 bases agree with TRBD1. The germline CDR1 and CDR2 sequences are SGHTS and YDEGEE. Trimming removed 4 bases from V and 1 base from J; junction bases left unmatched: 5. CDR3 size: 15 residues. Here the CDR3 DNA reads TGTGCCAGCAGCGTGTCGGGACAGGGCACAGATACGCAGTATTTT. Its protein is CASSVSGQGTDTQYF. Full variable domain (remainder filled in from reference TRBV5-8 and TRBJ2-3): EAGVTQSPTHLIKTRGQQATLRCSPISGHTSVYWYQQALGLGLQFLLWYDEGEERNRGNFPPRFSGRQFPNYSSELNVNALELEDSALYLCASSVSGQGTDTQYFGPGTRLTVL.

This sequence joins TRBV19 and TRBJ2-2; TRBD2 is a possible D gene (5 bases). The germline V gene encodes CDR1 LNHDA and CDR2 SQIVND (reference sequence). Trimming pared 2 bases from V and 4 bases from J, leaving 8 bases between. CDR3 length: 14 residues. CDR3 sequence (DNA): TGTGCCAGTAGTATACGTCGGGGCACCGGGGAGCTGTTTTTT. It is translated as CASSIRRGTGELFF.

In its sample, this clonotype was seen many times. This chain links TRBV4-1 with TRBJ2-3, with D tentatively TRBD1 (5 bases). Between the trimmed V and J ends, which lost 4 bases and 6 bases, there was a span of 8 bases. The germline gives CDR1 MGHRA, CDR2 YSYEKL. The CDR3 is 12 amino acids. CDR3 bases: TGCGCCAGCAGCCCGAAGGGGGATACGCAGTATTTT. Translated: CASSPKGDTQYF.

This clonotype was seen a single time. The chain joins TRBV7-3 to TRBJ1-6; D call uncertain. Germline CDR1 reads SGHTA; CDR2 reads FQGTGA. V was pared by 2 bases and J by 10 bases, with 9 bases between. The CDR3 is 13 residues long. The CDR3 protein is CASSLEGESPLHF. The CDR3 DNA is TGTGCCAGCAGCTTAGAGGGAGAGTCACCCCTCCACTTT.

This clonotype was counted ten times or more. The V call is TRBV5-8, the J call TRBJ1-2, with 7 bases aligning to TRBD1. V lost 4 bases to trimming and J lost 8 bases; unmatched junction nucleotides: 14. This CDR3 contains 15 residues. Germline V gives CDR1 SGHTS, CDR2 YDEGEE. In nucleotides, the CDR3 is TGTGCCAGCAGCCGCCCGGGACAGAAGATAGGGGGCTACACCTTC. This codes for CASSRPGQKIGGYTF.

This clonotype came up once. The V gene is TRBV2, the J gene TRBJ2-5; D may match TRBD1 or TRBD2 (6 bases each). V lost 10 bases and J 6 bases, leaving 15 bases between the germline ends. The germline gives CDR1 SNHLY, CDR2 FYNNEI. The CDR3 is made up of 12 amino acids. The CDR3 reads CATLGGLQTQYF. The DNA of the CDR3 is TGTGCCACCCTAGGGGGACTGCAGACCCAGTACTTC.

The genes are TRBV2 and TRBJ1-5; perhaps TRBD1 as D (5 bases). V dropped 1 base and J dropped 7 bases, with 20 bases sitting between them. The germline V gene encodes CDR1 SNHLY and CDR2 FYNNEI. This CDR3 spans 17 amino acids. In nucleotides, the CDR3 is TGTGCCAGCAGTGAAGTCGGAGTCCTGGGGGACCGACAGCCCCAGCATTTT. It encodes CASSEVGVLGDRQPQHF.

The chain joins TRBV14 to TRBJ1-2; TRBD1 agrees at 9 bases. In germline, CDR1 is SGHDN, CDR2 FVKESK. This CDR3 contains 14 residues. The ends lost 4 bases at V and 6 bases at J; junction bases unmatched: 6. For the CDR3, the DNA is TGTGCCAGCAGCCCGACGACAGGGGGAGATGGCTACACCTTC. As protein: CASSPTTGGDGYTF.

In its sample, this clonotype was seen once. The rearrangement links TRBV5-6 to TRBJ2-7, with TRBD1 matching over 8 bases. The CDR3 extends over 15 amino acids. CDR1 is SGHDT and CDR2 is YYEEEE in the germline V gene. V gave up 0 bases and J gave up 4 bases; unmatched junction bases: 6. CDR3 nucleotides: TGTGCCAGCAGCTTGGCAATGCAGGGGGCTTACGAGCAGTACTTC. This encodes CASSLAMQGAYEQYF.

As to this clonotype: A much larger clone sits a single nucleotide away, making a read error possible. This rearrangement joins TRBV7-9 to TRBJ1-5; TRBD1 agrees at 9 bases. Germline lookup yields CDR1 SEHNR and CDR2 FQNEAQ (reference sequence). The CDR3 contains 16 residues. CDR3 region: CTSSLDGTGRGQPQHF. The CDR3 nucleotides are TGTACCAGCAGCTTAGATGGGACAGGGCGGGGACAGCCCCAGCATTTT.